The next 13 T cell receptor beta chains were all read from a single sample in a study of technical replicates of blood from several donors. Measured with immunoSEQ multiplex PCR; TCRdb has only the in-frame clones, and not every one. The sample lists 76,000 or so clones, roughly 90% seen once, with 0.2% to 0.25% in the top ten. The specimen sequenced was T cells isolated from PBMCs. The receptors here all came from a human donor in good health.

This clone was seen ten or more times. The CDR3 DNA reads TGTGCCAGCAGTGAAACAGGCATCGACACAGATACGCAGTATTTT. Translating it yields CASSETGIDTDTQYF. The chain carries TRBV2 and TRBJ2-3, with D possibly TRBD1 on 5 matching bases. This CDR3 has 15 residues. Germline V gene lookup returns CDR1 SNHLY and CDR2 FYNNEI. V was shortened by 2 bases and J by 2 bases, with 11 bases between the two germline ends.

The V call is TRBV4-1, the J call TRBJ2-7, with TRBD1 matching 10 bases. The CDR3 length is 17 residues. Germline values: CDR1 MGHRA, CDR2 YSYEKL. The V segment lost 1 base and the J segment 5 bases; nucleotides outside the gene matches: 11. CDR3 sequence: CASSQGRRRDRGNEQYF. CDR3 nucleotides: TGCGCCAGCAGCCAAGGAAGGCGACGGGACAGGGGAAACGAGCAGTACTTC.

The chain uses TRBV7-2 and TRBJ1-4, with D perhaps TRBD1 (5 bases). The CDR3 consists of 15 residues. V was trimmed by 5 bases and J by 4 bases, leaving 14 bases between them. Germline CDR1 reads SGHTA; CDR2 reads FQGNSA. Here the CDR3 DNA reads TGTGCCAGCAGCCGAAACGGGGGGTATAATGAAAAACTGTTTTTT. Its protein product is CASSRNGGYNEKLFF. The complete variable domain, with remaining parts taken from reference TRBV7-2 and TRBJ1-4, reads GAGVSQSPSNKVTEKGKDVELRCDPISGHTALYWYRQSLGQGLEFLIYFQGNSAPDKSGLPSDRFSAERTGGSVSTLTIQRTQQEDSAVYLCASSRNGGYNEKLFFGSGTQLSVL.

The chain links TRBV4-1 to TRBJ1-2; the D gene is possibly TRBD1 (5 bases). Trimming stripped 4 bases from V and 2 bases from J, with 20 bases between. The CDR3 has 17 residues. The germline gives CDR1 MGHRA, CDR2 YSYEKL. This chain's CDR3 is CASSLGVSAETNYGYTF. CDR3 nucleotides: TGCGCCAGCAGCCTAGGGGTTTCCGCCGAAACCAACTATGGCTACACCTTC.

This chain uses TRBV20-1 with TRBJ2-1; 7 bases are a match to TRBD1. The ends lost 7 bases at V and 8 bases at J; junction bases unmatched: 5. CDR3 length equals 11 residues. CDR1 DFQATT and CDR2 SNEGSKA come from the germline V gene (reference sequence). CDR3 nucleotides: TGCAGTGTGACAGGGTGGGATGAGCAGTTCTTC. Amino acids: CSVTGWDEQFF.

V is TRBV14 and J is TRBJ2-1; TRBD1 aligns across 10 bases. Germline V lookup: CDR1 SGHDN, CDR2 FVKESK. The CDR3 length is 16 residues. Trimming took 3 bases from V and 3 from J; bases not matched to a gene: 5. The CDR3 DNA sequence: TGTGCCAGCAGCCACTCGGACAGGGGGTACTACAATGAGCAGTTCTTC. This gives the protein CASSHSDRGYYNEQFF.

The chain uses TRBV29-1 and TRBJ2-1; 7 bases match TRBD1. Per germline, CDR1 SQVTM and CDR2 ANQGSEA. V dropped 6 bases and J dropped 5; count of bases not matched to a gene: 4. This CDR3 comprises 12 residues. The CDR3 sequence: CSVGQRDNEQFF. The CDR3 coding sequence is TGCAGCGTGGGACAGAGGGACAATGAGCAGTTCTTC.

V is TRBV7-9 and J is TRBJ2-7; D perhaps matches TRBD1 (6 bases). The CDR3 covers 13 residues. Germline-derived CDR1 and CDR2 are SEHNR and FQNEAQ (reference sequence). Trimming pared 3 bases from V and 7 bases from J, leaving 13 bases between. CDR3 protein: CASSFGQSVEQYF. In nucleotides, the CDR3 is TGTGCCAGCAGCTTTGGACAGTCGGTGGAGCAGTACTTC.

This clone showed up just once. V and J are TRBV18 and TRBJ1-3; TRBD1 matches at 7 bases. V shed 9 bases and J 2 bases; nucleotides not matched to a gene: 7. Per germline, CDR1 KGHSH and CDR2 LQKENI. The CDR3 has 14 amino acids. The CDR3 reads CASRAQGAGNTIYF. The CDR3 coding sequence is TGTGCCAGTCGAGCCCAGGGGGCTGGAAACACCATATATTTT. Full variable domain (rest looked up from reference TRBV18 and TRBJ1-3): NAGVMQNPRHLVRRRGQEARLRCSPMKGHSHVYWYRQLPEEGLKFMVYLQKENIIDESGMPKERFSAEFPKEGPSILRIQQVVRGDSAAYFCASRAQGAGNTIYFGEGSWLTVV.

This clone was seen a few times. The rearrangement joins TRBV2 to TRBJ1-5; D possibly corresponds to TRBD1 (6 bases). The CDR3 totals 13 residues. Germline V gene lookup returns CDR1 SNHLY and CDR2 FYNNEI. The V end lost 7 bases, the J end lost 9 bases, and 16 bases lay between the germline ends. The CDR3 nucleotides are TGTGCCAGCACCCAGGTTGGGGGCTCGCCCCAGCATTTT. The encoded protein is CASTQVGGSPQHF.

The CDR3: CASSLRGGKGSQYF. The CDR3 DNA sequence: TGTGCCAGTAGTCTCCGGGGGGGAAAGGGTTCTCAGTACTTC. The chain uses TRBV19 and TRBJ2-4; 8 bases match TRBD2. Trimming at V came to 5 bases and at J to 12 bases, leaving 12 bases not matched to a gene. This CDR3 region has 14 residues. CDR1 is LNHDA, CDR2 SQIVND, per germline (reference sequence).

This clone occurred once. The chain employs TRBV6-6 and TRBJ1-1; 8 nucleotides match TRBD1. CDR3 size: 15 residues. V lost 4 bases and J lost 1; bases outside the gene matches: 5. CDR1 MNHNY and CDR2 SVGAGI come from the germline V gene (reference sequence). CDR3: CASSLSGTGNTEAFF. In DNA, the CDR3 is TGTGCCAGCAGTTTATCCGGGACAGGGAACACTGAAGCTTTCTTT.

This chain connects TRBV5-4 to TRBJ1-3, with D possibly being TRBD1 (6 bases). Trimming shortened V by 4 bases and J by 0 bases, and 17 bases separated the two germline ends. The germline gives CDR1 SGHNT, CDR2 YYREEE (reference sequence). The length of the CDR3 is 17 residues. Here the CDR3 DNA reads TGTGCCAGCAGCAAAGACGGACAGATGATCTCTGGAAACACCATATATTTT. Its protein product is CASSKDGQMISGNTIYF.